This is a list of T cell receptor beta chains from one sample in a study of OX40 agonist ivuxolimab in advanced cancers. TCRdb keeps only in-frame clones here, not all; method: immunoSEQ multiplex PCR. The sample includes tens of thousands of clones, approximately 91% of them seen just once. The sample in question was CD4+ or CD8+ T cells sorted from blood, obtained in a trial of the OX40 agonist ivuxolimab. Receptors were obtained from an adult with an advanced solid tumor such as melanoma, head and neck, liver or kidney cancer. The conserved cysteine and the conserved F or W are not part of the CDR3 here.

j_call,v_call,cdr3_aa
TRBJ1-2,TRBV29-1,SDGDTNYGYT
TRBJ1-5,TRBV2,ASSERPGQLGQPQH
TRBJ1-5,TRBV18,ASSPPGNSNQPQH
TRBJ1-1,TRBV15,ATSRERGGNTEAF
TRBJ2-2,TRBV6-5,ASRYSNTGELF
TRBJ2-1,TRBV4-1,ASRDGTSKNEQF
TRBJ2-3,TRBV11-1,ASSFPGASTDTQY
TRBJ1-2,TRBV6-5,ASSITGNYGYT
TRBJ2-7,TRBV5-1,ASSTQGGSYEQY
TRBJ2-3,TRBV29-1,SVEWVRDRGTDTQY